Below are 24 T cell receptor beta chains sequenced from a single sample in a study of blood T cell repertoires in COVID-19. Using immunoSEQ multiplex PCR, the repertoire was profiled, and TCRdb retains in-frame clones only, with some absent. The sample lists fewer than 250,000 clones, 83% occurring once. The source material was peripheral blood. These receptors originate from a woman aged 70-85 years with active or convalescent COVID-19.

The chain couples TRBV5-6 to TRBJ2-7; maybe TRBD2 (6 bases). This CDR3 contains 15 residues. Germline lookup yields CDR1 SGHDT and CDR2 YYEEEE. V was trimmed by 1 base and J by 0 bases, leaving 11 bases between them. CDR3 loop: CASSLLARNSYEQYF. The CDR3 nucleotides read TGTGCCAGCAGCTTGCTAGCGAGGAACTCCTACGAGCAGTACTTC.

The chain is built from TRBV30 and TRBJ1-2; 8 nucleotides match TRBD1. Per the germline V gene, CDR1 is GTSNPN and CDR2 is SVGIG (reference sequence). Trimming removed 6 bases from V and 5 bases from J; junction bases left unmatched: 17. This CDR3 comprises 16 residues. CDR3 nucleotides: TGTGCCTGCTCTCCGGGACAGGCCGTATTTGGGTATGGCTACACCTTC. Translated, it gives CACSPGQAVFGYGYTF.

This sequence joins TRBV6-6 and TRBJ2-2, with TRBD2 identical over 9 bases. The germline V gene has CDR1 MNHNY and CDR2 SVGAGI (reference sequence). The CDR3 spans 17 residues. Losses at the gene ends were 5 bases for V and 6 bases for J; bases not matched to a gene: 13. In DNA, the CDR3 is TGTGCCAGCAGTCCCTTGGGACTAGCCCTCCTTGCCGGGGAGCTGTTTTTT. Protein sequence: CASSPLGLALLAGELFF.

The genes are TRBV11-2 and TRBJ2-2; TRBD2 might be the D (6 bases). Trimming shortened V by 5 bases and J by 7 bases, and 20 bases separated the two germline ends. CDR1 SGHAT and CDR2 FQNNGV come from the germline V gene. This CDR3 comprises 16 residues. The DNA of the CDR3 is TGTGCCAGCAGCCTTTTCTCAGGGAACGGGGGCGGGGAGCTGTTTTTT. This encodes CASSLFSGNGGGELFF. The full variable domain, its missing parts supplied by reference TRBV11-2 and TRBJ2-2, is EAGVAQSPRYKIIEKRQSVAFWCNPISGHATLYWYQQILGQGPKLLIQFQNNGVVDDSQLPKDRFSAERLKGVDSTLKIQPAKLEDSAVYLCASSLFSGNGGGELFFGEGSRLTVL.

This clone has only a few counts. This CDR3 is also generated by other DNA sequences in the sample. This chain uses TRBV5-1 with TRBJ2-3; 8 positions agree with TRBD2. The V gene end was trimmed by 4 bases and the J gene end by 4 bases; junction bases not matched to a gene: 8. CDR3 length: 15 amino acids. Germline V gene data show CDR1 as SGHRS and CDR2 as YFSETQ. The CDR3 DNA is TGCGCCAGCAGCCTCCTCGGGGGGGGTGCAGATACGCAGTATTTT. Its protein product is CASSLLGGGADTQYF.

The chain links TRBV19 to TRBJ1-1; no firm D call. V lost 0 bases, J lost 5 bases, and 10 bases lay in between. The CDR3 is 14 residues long. From germline, CDR1 is LNHDA and CDR2 SQIVND (reference sequence). The DNA of the CDR3 is TGTGCCAGTAGTATAGATCGTGAGAGAACTGAAGCTTTCTTT. Protein sequence: CASSIDRERTEAFF.

The V and J genes are TRBV9 and TRBJ2-5; TRBD2 aligns across 7 bases. The V and J ends lost 4 bases and 7 bases, in that order; junction bases with no gene match: 16. This CDR3 has 16 amino acids. The germline CDR1 and CDR2 sequences are SGDLS and YYNGEE. DNA of the CDR3: TGTGCCAGCAGCCCCCCAGGCACAGGTACGGGGGGGACCCAGTACTTC. Protein: CASSPPGTGTGGTQYF.

The CDR3 here is CASSEGVRYGYTF. CDR3 in DNA: TGTGCCAGCAGCGAGGGTGTTCGCTATGGCTACACCTTC. The chain has TRBV5-5 and TRBJ1-2, with unresolved D. The V gene's germline CDR1 is SGHKS and CDR2 YYEKEE (reference sequence). With 4 bases removed from V and 4 bases from J, the gap between germline ends came to 11 bases. The CDR3 is 13 amino acids.

The chain employs TRBV5-4 and TRBJ2-3; TRBD1 agrees at 8 bases. Germline V gene sequence: CDR1 SGHNT, CDR2 YYREEE (reference sequence). Unmatched junction bases numbered 9, after V lost 5 bases and J lost 4 bases. This CDR3 spans 15 amino acids. This chain's CDR3 is CASRDDRGAADTQYF. The CDR3 DNA follows: TGTGCCAGCAGGGATGACAGGGGCGCCGCAGATACGCAGTATTTT.

The rearrangement joins TRBV5-4 to TRBJ1-3; D call uncertain. CDR3 length: 14 amino acids. Per the germline V gene, CDR1 is SGHNT and CDR2 is YYREEE (reference sequence). Trimming left V 2 bases short and J 3 bases short, with 9 bases between. CDR3 in DNA: TGTGCCAGCAGCTTTAATGAGGTTGGAAACACCATATATTTT. Translated: CASSFNEVGNTIYF.

V gene TRBV3-1 (or the pseudogene TRBV3-2) combines with J gene TRBJ1-1; D remains ambiguous. Germline V lookup: CDR1 LGHDT, CDR2 YNNKEL (reference sequence). V dropped 4 bases and J dropped 6 bases, with 15 bases sitting between them. This CDR3 has 14 amino acids. The CDR3 nucleotides are TGTGCCAGCAGCCCCTGGGCTCGGTACGCTGAAGCTTTCTTT. It is translated as CASSPWARYAEAFF.

CDR3 sequence (DNA): TGTGCCAGCAGCTTAATGGCGAACACTGAAGCTTTCTTT. This translates into CASSLMANTEAFF. The chain couples TRBV7-2 to TRBJ1-1; D is unresolved. Per the germline V gene, CDR1 is SGHTA and CDR2 is FQGNSA. V lost 2 bases, J lost 1 base, and 5 bases lay in between. The CDR3 is 13 amino acids. The full variable domain, its missing parts supplied by reference TRBV7-2 and TRBJ1-1, is GAGVSQSPSNKVTEKGKDVELRCDPISGHTALYWYRQSLGQGLEFLIYFQGNSAPDKSGLPSDRFSAERTGGSVSTLTIQRTQQEDSAVYLCASSLMANTEAFFGQGTRLTVV.

J is TRBJ2-3 and V is TRBV5-5; D is possibly TRBD1 (7 bases). The CDR3 sequence is 16 residues long. Germline V gene lookup returns CDR1 SGHKS and CDR2 YYEKEE (reference sequence). With 3 bases removed from V and 4 bases from J, the gap between germline ends came to 18 bases. CDR3 region: CASSYRQGLAADTQYF. CDR3 coding DNA: TGTGCCAGCAGCTACCGACAGGGACTCGCGGCAGATACGCAGTATTTT.

The chain is built from TRBV5-4 and TRBJ1-2, with 8 bases that match TRBD1. The CDR3 runs to 15 residues. Germline CDR1 and CDR2: SGHNT and YYREEE (reference sequence). The V gene end was trimmed by 2 bases and the J gene end by 0 bases; junction bases not matched to a gene: 3. CDR3 bases: TGTGCCAGCAGCTTAAAACAGGGGGCTAACTATGGCTACACCTTC. Its protein is CASSLKQGANYGYTF.

The chain combines TRBV19 with TRBJ1-1, with D perhaps matching TRBD1 (6 bases). The CDR3 runs 14 residues. V was clipped by 5 bases and J by 3 bases, with 13 bases between them. Germline lookup yields CDR1 LNHDA and CDR2 SQIVND (reference sequence). CDR3 protein: CASSYAAGDTEAFF. CDR3 coding DNA: TGTGCCAGTAGTTACGCCGCAGGGGACACTGAAGCTTTCTTT.

The sample holds a few counts of this clone. This sequence joins TRBV29-1 and TRBJ2-3, with TRBD2 matching over 9 bases. Losses at the gene ends were 6 bases for V and 0 bases for J; bases not matched to a gene: 4. The V gene's germline CDR1 is SQVTM and CDR2 ANQGSEA. This CDR3 is 14 amino acids long. The DNA for the CDR3 is TGCAGCGTCAAGACTAGCGGAAGCACAGATACGCAGTATTTT. The encoded protein is CSVKTSGSTDTQYF.

The chain is built from TRBV7-2 and TRBJ1-6; D unresolved. The length of the CDR3 is 12 residues. With 1 base removed from V and 12 bases from J, the gap between germline ends came to 7 bases. Germline values: CDR1 SGHTA, CDR2 FQGNSA. The CDR3 region has the DNA TGTGCCAGCAGCTTAGAGAGGAGACCCCTCCACTTT. It encodes CASSLERRPLHF.

The rearrangement uses TRBV4-2 and TRBJ1-4; perhaps TRBD1 as D (6 bases). The CDR3 spans 15 residues. The V gene's germline CDR1 is LGHNA and CDR2 YNFKEQ. V was shortened by 3 bases and J by 6 bases, with 14 bases between the two germline ends. CDR3: CASSQGTQGDEKLFF. The CDR3 DNA is TGTGCCAGCAGCCAGGGGACACAAGGTGATGAAAAACTGTTTTTT.

The V call is TRBV5-1, the J call TRBJ2-5; possibly TRBD1 for D (6 bases). Trimming took 5 bases from V and 0 from J, leaving 17 bases between them. Per the germline V gene, CDR1 is SGHRS and CDR2 is YFSETQ. The CDR3 spans 16 residues. In DNA form, the CDR3 reads TGCGCCAGCAGAACCAACCCAACAGGGTACCAAGAGACCCAGTACTTC. Protein: CASRTNPTGYQETQYF.

This clone turned up a few times. The V and J genes are TRBV7-2 and TRBJ1-6; TRBD1 is a possible D gene (5 bases). The germline V gene encodes CDR1 SGHTA and CDR2 FQGNSA. V lost 2 bases and J lost 7, with 12 bases in between. CDR3 length equals 15 residues. The CDR3 DNA is TGTGCCAGCAGCTTATTTGGGGCCAACAATTCACCCCTCCACTTT. It translates to CASSLFGANNSPLHF.

The chain carries TRBV20-1 and TRBJ2-1, with 9 bases identical to TRBD2. The CDR3 totals 17 residues. Germline-derived CDR1 and CDR2 are DFQATT and SNEGSKA (reference sequence). J gave up 5 bases and V 3 bases, and 14 bases lay outside the gene matches. The CDR3 bases are TGCAGTGCTAGTCACTGGCGGGCTAGCGGGGTACACAATGAGCAGTTCTTC. Protein sequence: CSASHWRASGVHNEQFF.

The J gene is TRBJ1-4, the V gene TRBV25-1, with TRBD1 matching 7 bases. Germline V gene data show CDR1 as MGHDK and CDR2 as SYGVNS. The CDR3 totals 14 residues. V lost 4 bases, J lost 10 bases, and 9 bases stayed unmatched. CDR3 sequence (DNA): TGTGCCAGCAGTGGAGAGGGACAGTTCAGAAAACTGTTTTTT. It translates to CASSGEGQFRKLFF.

The chain links TRBV19 to TRBJ2-1; D might be TRBD2 (6 bases). The CDR3 extends over 14 amino acids. The germline gives CDR1 LNHDA, CDR2 SQIVND (reference sequence). Trimming removed 8 bases at V and 2 bases at J, with 13 bases between. CDR3 amino acids: CASQLGEAYNEQFF. The DNA for the CDR3 is TGTGCCAGTCAGCTGGGGGAGGCCTACAATGAGCAGTTCTTC.

The chain couples TRBV3-1 (or the pseudogene TRBV3-2) to TRBJ2-7, with TRBD2 matching over 8 bases. The V gene's germline CDR1 is LGHDT and CDR2 YNNKEL (reference sequence). This CDR3 contains 16 residues. V lost 4 bases and J lost 4; bases outside the gene matches: 12. CDR3 loop: CASSRSGLVDYYEQYF. The CDR3, as DNA: TGTGCCAGCAGCCGTTCGGGACTAGTCGACTATTACGAGCAGTACTTC.